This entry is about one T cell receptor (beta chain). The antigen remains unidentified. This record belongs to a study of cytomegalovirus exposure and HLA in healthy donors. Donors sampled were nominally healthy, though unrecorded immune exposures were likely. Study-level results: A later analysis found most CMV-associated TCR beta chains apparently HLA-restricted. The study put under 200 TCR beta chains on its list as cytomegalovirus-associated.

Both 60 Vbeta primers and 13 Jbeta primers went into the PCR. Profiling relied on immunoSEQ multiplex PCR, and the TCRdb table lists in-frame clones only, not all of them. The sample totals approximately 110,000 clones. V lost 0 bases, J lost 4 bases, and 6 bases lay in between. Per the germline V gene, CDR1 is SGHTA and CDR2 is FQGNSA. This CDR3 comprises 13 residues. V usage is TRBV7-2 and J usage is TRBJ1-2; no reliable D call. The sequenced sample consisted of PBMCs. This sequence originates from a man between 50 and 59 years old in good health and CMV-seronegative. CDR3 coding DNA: TGTGCCAGCAGCTTAGCGAGCGGCTATGGCTACACCTTC. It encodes CASSLASGYGYTF.